Included here is one TCR beta chain sequence, with context. This clone occurred once. Its target antigen remains unknown. No qualities accompany the bases; no much larger clone lies one base away. TCRbeta CDR3 regions were amplified from genomic DNA by means of the immunoSEQ Assay, a bias-controlled multiplex PCR. The study's own analysis went as follows. Nucleated cell counts per sample were estimated from amplification of reference gene primers within the assay. To quantify the absolute abundance of each unique TCRbeta CDR3 rearrangement, sequence reads were collapsed and filtered. For each sample, productive Simpson clonality was calculated by taking the square root of Simpson's diversity index across productive rearrangements. TCRdb took over this immuneACCESS table, retaining in-frame rearrangements with V and J assigned. Such tables are incomplete; in checked studies, under half of the missing clones stem from an unresolved V gene, and the remainder is unexplained. That table gives V, J and clone size, and the DNA gave D and trimming. This sample holds roughly 260,000 clones; about nine tenths were observed only once. Clones ranked in the top ten supply 2.2% of the sample.

These data belong to a study of blood T cell repertoires in COVID-19 (dated by TCRdb to 2019 to 2021). In terms of the full investigation: The collaborator samples originated in the United States, Italy and Spain and spanned the acute and convalescent phases of COVID-19. The prospective study material was composed of cDNA or gDNA derived from T cells, B-cell-depleted T cells, or PBMCs. Deeply sampled blood TCRbeta repertoires from subjects exposed to, actively infected with, or recovered from COVID-19 were included in the dataset. The repertoires were made available in a free public database intended to serve as a resource for research on the immune response to SARS-CoV-2. The samples were drawn from two sources: the first 160 participants of the ongoing ImmuneRACE study, and 1,254 subjects contributed by 6 global collaborators. Nearly every sample came with metadata listing a de-identified subject ID, COVID-19 status, age in years and sex. Where available, HLA class I and class II types were taken from metadata supplied by the sample provider and were not determined by assay-based typing.

Samples from volunteer blood donors who had recovered from COVID-19 were contributed by a second Seattle source. Each collaborating institution followed its own protocols to collect whole blood in K2EDTA tubes. For TCRbeta analysis, collaborator samples were shipped as frozen whole blood, as isolated PBMCs, or as DNA extracted from either sample type. Broad study findings and their caveats: The amount of clinical and demographic metadata varied by source and participant and was provided uncurated.

The junction carries 16 bases between V and J, which are trimmed by 5 bases and 2 bases respectively. Spanning cysteine to phenylalanine, the CDR3 consists of 15 amino acids. CDR3 DNA only is kept here, 45 bases in frame from base 1. Via the germline V gene (reference sequence), CDR1 is SGHNT and CDR2 YYREEE. This receptor chain uses TRBV5-4 and TRBJ2-5; the D gene is perhaps TRBD1, on 5 matching bases. The receptor's source is a woman aged 50 to 60 who had recovered from COVID-19. The sequenced material came from peripheral blood. Here is the DNA: TGTGCCAGCAGGACAGATATTCTTTTACAAGAGACCCAGTACTTC. It specifies CASRTDILLQETQYF.